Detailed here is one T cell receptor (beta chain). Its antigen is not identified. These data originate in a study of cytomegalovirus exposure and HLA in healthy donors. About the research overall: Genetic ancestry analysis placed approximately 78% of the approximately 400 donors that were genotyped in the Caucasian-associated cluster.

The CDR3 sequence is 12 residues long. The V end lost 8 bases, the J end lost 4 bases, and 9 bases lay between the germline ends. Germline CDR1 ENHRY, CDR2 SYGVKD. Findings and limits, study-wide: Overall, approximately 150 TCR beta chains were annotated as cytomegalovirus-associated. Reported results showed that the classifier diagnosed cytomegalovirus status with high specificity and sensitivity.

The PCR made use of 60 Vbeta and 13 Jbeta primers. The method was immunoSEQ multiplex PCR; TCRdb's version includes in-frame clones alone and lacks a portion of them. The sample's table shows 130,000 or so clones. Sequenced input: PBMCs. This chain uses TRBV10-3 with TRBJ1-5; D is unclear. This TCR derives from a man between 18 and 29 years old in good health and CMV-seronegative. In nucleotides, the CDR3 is TGTGCCATCGGGGAGGGTAATCAGCCCCAGCATTTT. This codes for CAIGEGNQPQHF.